The following is a T cell receptor beta chain sequence with its context. Its antigen is unidentified. At least 6 micrograms of total RNA were extracted per sample. There are 13 residues in the CDR3. Trimming removed 2 bases from V and 8 bases from J; junction bases left unmatched: 3. CDR1 and CDR2 from the germline V gene are SNHLY and FYNNEI. Primed by a sample-barcoded 5' primer and a J-beta primer mix, a second PCR proceeded for 7 to 11 cycles. Each of the cDNA molecules was tagged by a template-switch adaptor with 12 random nucleotides. TCRdb fed the 5' RACE reads into MiXCR, producing one record per CDR3 protein. The sample has around 1,900,000 distinct CDR3 sequences, about two fifths seen once; the top ten hold 23%. The data derive from a study of blood T cells in healthy people across ages. Study-wide context: Template switching captured about one barcoded beta molecule per two T cells.

The study, taken as a whole, reports: Relative to aged donors, long-lived donors carried more naive CD4+ cells and displayed higher diversity.

The chain recombines TRBV2 with TRBJ1-1, with 9 nucleotides matching TRBD1. This clonotype was sampled from a human donor in good health. Sequencing was done on a sample of blood. Here the CDR3 reads CASSEMDRGEAFF. CDR3 coding DNA: TGTGCCAGCAGTGAAATGGACAGGGGAGAAGCTTTCTTT.